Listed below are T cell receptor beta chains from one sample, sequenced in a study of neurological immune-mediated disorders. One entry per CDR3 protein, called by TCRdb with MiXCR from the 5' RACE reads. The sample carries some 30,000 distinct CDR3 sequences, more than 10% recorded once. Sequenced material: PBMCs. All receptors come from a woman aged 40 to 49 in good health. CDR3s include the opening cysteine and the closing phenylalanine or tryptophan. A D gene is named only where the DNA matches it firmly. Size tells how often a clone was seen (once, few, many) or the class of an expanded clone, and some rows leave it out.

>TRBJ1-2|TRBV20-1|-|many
TGCAGTGCTAGAAACAGAGGGGGCTACACCTTC
CSARNRGGYTF
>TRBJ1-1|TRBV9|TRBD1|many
TGTGCCAGCAGCAGAAGCAGGACAGGGTACACTGAAGCTTTCTTT
CASSRSRTGYTEAFF
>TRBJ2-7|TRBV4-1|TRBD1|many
TGCGCCAGCAGCCAAGATCGGCGGACAGGGGAATCCTACGAGCAGTACTTC
CASSQDRRTGESYEQYF
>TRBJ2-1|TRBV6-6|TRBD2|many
TGTGCCAGCAGCCACGGGGACTACATCCGGGGTGAGCAGTTCTTC
CASSHGDYIRGEQFF
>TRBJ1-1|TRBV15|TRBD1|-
TGTGCCACCAGCAGGGACAGGATGAACACTGAAGCTTTCTTT
CATSRDRMNTEAFF
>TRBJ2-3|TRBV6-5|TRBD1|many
TGTGCCAGCAGTCTCTCAACCGGGACAGGGTTAAGATATACGCAGTATTTT
CASSLSTGTGLRYTQYF
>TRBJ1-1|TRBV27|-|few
TGTGCCAGCAGTTTAGCAGAGATGAACACTGAAGCTTTCTTT
CASSLAEMNTEAFF
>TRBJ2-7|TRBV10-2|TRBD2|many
TGCGCCAGCAGGGGGACTAGGGGAACCCACGCAACCTACGAGCAGTACTTC
CASRGTRGTHATYEQYF
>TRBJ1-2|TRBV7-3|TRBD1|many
TGTGCCAGCAGCTACCAAGGGAGGGGGCGAGGCTACACCTTC
CASSYQGRGRGYTF
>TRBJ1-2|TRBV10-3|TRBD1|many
TGTGCCATCATGGGGGACAGGGGCCCTAAAGGCTACACCTTC
CAIMGDRGPKGYTF
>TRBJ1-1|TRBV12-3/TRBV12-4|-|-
TGTGCCAGCAGTTTAACTACCAGCCAATCCACTGAAGCTTTCTTT
CASSLTTSQSTEAFF
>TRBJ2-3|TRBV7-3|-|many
TGTGCCAGCAGCGACGGATCAGATACGCAGTATTTT
CASSDGSDTQYF
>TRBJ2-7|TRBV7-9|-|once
TGTGCCAGCCCAACAACCGGCATGCCCAAACAGGTTCACTTC
CASPTTGMPKQVHF
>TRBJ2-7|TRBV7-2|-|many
TGTGCCAGCAGCTTTGATACGCTGAGGGAGCAGTACTTC
CASSFDTLREQYF
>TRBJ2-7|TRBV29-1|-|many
TGCAGCGCCTGGGAGGTCCAAGGCTCCTACGAGCAGTACTTC
CSAWEVQGSYEQYF
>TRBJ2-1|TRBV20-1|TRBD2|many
TGCAGTGCGGTAGCGGGGGCAAGGGAAAATGAGCAGTTCTTC
CSAVAGARENEQFF
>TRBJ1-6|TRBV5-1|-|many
TGCGCCAGCAGCTTGGTTCTGGATTCACCCCTCCACTTT
CASSLVLDSPLHF
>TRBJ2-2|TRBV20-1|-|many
TGCAGTGCTAGAGTCCCCGGGGTTAGGACCGGGGAGCTGTTTTTT
CSARVPGVRTGELFF
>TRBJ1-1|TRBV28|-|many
TGTGCCAGCAGTACCCCGGGCCCCAACACTGAAGCTTTCTTT
CASSTPGPNTEAFF
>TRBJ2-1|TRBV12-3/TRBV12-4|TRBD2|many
TGTGCCAGCAGTCGCGGGGGCTACAATGAGCAGTTCTTC
CASSRGGYNEQFF
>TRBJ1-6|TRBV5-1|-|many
TGCGCCAGCAGCCGCGGGCCTCGGCCCAATAATTCACCCCTCCACTTT
CASSRGPRPNNSPLHF
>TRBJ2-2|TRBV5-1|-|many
TGCGCCAGCAGCTTGGGGACAGTACACACCGGGGAGCTGTTTTTT
CASSLGTVHTGELFF
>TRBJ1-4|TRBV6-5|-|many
TGTGCCAGCAGGCGACAGATTGCAACTAATGAAAAACTGTTTTTT
CASRRQIATNEKLFF
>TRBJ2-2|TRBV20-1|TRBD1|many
TGCAGTGCGCGACAGGGGAGGACCGGGGAGCTGTTTTTT
CSARQGRTGELFF
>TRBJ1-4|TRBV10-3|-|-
TGTGCCATCAGTGCGGGAGCTAATGAAAAACTGTTTTTT
CAISAGANEKLFF
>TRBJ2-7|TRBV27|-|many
TGTGCCAGCAGTCCGGGACTTTTCGGAGAGCAGTACTTC
CASSPGLFGEQYF